This TCR beta chain was sequenced for a study of blood T cell repertoires in COVID-19. Overall study: Both acute and convalescent COVID-19 samples were obtained from the United States, Italy and Spain. T cells, B-cell-depleted T cells, or PBMCs supplied cDNA or gDNA.

This clone occurred once. The germline CDR1 and CDR2 sequences are SGHTS and YDEGEE. The CDR3 contains 14 residues. V was pared by 4 bases and J by 2 bases, with 2 bases of the junction left unmatched. Authors' data handling: Counts of nucleated cells, estimated from reference gene primer amplification, were obtained. Produced via immunoSEQ multiplex PCR; TCRdb's table is partial and in-frame only. V, J and clone size were drawn from that table, and D and trimming were deduced from the DNA. This table has 200,000 to 250,000 clones, 86% appearing once. V usage is TRBV5-8 and J usage is TRBJ1-4; TRBD1 aligns across 7 bases. The sample consisted of peripheral blood. The TCR sequence derives from a man older than 75 with acute or convalescent COVID-19. In DNA form, the CDR3 reads TGTGCCAGCAGCCTGACAGGGACTAATGAAAAACTGTTTTTT. This gives the protein CASSLTGTNEKLFF.